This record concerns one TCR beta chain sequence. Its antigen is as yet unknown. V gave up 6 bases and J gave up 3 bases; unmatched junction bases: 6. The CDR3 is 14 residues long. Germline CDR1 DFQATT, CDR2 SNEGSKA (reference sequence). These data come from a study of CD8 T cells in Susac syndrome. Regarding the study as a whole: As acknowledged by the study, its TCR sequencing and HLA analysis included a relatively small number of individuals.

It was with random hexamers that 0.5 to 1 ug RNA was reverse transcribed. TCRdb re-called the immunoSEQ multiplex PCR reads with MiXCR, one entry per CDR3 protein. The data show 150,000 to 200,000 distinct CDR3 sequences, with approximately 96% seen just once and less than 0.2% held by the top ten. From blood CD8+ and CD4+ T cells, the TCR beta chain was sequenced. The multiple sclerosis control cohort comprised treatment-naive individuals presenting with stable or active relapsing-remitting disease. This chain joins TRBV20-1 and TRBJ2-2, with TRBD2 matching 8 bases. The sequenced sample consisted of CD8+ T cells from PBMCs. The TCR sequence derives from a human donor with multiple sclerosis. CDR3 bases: TGCAGTGCCGTGGCGGGGGGATACACCGGGGAGCTGTTTTTT. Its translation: CSAVAGGYTGELFF.